The source of this T cell receptor beta chain is a study of response to subunit inactivated influenza vaccine. Study results and limitations: The authors proposed limited new T cell recruitment per seasonal influenza vaccination.

The length of the CDR3 is 13 residues. V was shortened by 7 bases and J by 6 bases, with 14 bases between the two germline ends. Germline CDR1 and CDR2: SGHRS and YFSETQ. TCRdb passed the RT-PCR reads through MiXCR, listing each CDR3 protein once. The sample yields hundreds of thousands of distinct CDR3 sequences, 10% to 11% seen once. The sample holds a few counts of this clonotype. Antigen: not known. The sequencing here drew on PBMCs from blood, taken about 40 days after vaccination. The chain combines TRBV5-1 with TRBJ2-4; TRBD2 is a possible D gene (6 bases). This receptor was obtained from a man aged 45-65 years who received an inactivated influenza vaccine. The CDR3 loop reads CASGDSGVNIQYF. The CDR3, as DNA: TGCGCCAGCGGGGACTCGGGAGTAAACATTCAGTACTTC.